The T cell receptor beta chain under discussion was sequenced for a study of cytomegalovirus exposure and HLA in healthy donors. The study, taken as a whole, reports: The CMV antigen specificity of three CMV-associated chains was confirmed through in vitro analysis. Most TCRs appeared rarely, but some public TCRs recurred in many donors. The tendency of first-cohort TCR clusters to co-occur in the 120 or so validation repertoires was identified by a subsequent analysis.

The repertoire was sequenced with immunoSEQ multiplex PCR; TCRdb's copy has only in-frame clones and lacks some. There are about 69,000 clones in the sample; over 95% occur only once, and roughly 4.3% lies in the top ten. Trimming removed 5 bases at V and 2 bases at J, with 7 bases between. The germline gives CDR1 SEHNR, CDR2 FQNEAQ (reference sequence). This CDR3 comprises 12 residues. Regarding this clone: What it recognizes is unknown.

This chain connects TRBV7-9 to TRBJ2-7, with D unresolved. What was sequenced was PBMCs. The clonotype originates from a woman aged 18 to 35 in good health and CMV-seropositive. As DNA, the CDR3 is TGTGCCAGCAGCAACAGCCCCTACGAGCAGTACTTC. Translated, it gives CASSNSPYEQYF.